A selection of T cell receptor beta chains follows, all from one sample in a study of T cell changes during pregnancy in multiple sclerosis. Repertoires were generated with immunoSEQ multiplex PCR, while TCRdb's copy carries only in-frame clones and drops some. The repertoire includes tens of thousands of clones, over 80% of them detected once, and approximately 0.15% sits in the top ten. The sequences come from CD4+ T cells from peripheral blood mononuclear cells, collected after pregnancy. These receptors were taken from a female donor in good health, enrolled as a control in a pregnancy study. CDR3s include the opening cysteine and the closing phenylalanine or tryptophan. Fields, in order: clone size, D gene, V gene, J gene, CDR3 protein, CDR3 DNA. D genes are given only for firm matches. Rows give clone size only sometimes, using once, few, many, or a class for an expanded clone.

.	.	TRBV28	TRBJ2-5	CASSLRETQYF	TGTGCCAGCAGTTTACGTGAGACCCAGTACTTC
.	TRBD1	TRBV2	TRBJ1-6	CASSSGTGGGNSPLHF	TGTGCCAGCAGCTCCGGGACAGGGGGCGGAAATTCACCCCTCCACTTT
.	TRBD1	TRBV18	TRBJ2-1	CASSPYDRGRPNEQFF	TGTGCCAGCTCACCTTACGACAGGGGACGACCTAATGAGCAGTTCTTC
.	.	TRBV19	TRBJ2-2	CASSIRGTGELFF	TGTGCCAGTAGTATACGGGGCACCGGGGAGCTGTTTTTT
.	.	TRBV18	TRBJ1-1	CASSPGQPAFF	TGTGCCAGCTCACCAGGGCAACCAGCTTTCTTT
.	TRBD1	TRBV27	TRBJ1-1	CASGRGTARSTEAFF	TGTGCCAGCGGGCGTGGGACAGCTCGTAGCACTGAAGCTTTCTTT
.	.	TRBV13	TRBJ2-7	CASSLNGAGSSYEQYF	TGTGCCAGCAGCTTAAATGGCGCAGGGTCCTCTTACGAGCAGTACTTC
.	TRBD1	TRBV29-1	TRBJ1-5	CSVARGHDQPQHF	TGCAGCGTTGCAAGGGGGCACGATCAGCCCCAGCATTTT
.	.	TRBV7-6	TRBJ1-6	CASSLESGAPLHF	TGTGCCAGCAGCTTAGAGTCGGGGGCACCCCTCCACTTT
once	TRBD1	TRBV7-7	TRBJ2-2	CASSLDRANTGELFF	TGTGCTAGCAGTCTCGACAGGGCCAACACCGGGGAGCTGTTTTTT
once	TRBD1	TRBV5-1	TRBJ2-3	CASSLALGTGITDTQYF	TGCGCCAGCAGCTTGGCCCTCGGGACAGGGATAACCGATACGCAGTATTTT
.	TRBD1	TRBV9	TRBJ2-7	CASSGRYGTDRPYEQYF	TGTGCCAGCAGCGGGAGGTATGGGACAGACCGACCCTACGAGCAGTACTTC
.	.	TRBV18	TRBJ2-1	CASSALQVRSYNEQFF	TGTGCCAGCTCAGCCCTACAGGTGCGCTCCTACAATGAGCAGTTCTTC
.	.	TRBV4-3	TRBJ1-5	CASSQDITGNQPQHF	TGCGCCAGCAGCCAAGATATTACAGGGAATCAGCCCCAGCATTTT
.	.	TRBV7-3	TRBJ1-1	CASSLTGASEAFF	TGTGCCAGCAGCTTAACGGGGGCGTCTGAAGCTTTCTTT
few	.	TRBV7-2	TRBJ1-4	CASSFSGGSTTNEKLFF	TGTGCCAGCAGCTTTTCTGGAGGATCCACAACTAATGAAAAACTGTTTTTT
.	.	TRBV19	TRBJ2-2	CASSEDIYTGELFF	TGTGCCAGTAGTGAGGACATTTACACCGGGGAGCTGTTTTTT
.	TRBD1	TRBV14	TRBJ2-7	CASSQGGGQGRDEQYF	TGTGCCAGCAGCCAAGGAGGGGGACAGGGGAGAGACGAGCAGTACTTC
.	.	TRBV6-1	TRBJ1-2	CASSGWQAAGYTF	TGTGCCAGCAGTGGTTGGCAGGCCGCTGGCTACACCTTC
.	TRBD2	TRBV7-3	TRBJ2-5	CASSYLAGGQETQYF	TGTGCCAGCAGCTACTTAGCGGGGGGGCAAGAGACCCAGTACTTC
.	TRBD1	TRBV19	TRBJ2-3	CASSMPGQGANTQYF	TGTGCCAGTAGTATGCCGGGACAGGGGGCTAATACGCAGTATTTT
few	TRBD1	TRBV7-2	TRBJ1-6	CASTPTGDSPLHF	TGTGCCAGCACCCCGACAGGGGATTCACCCCTCCACTTT
.	.	TRBV6-5	TRBJ2-5	CASRSGRETQYF	TGTGCCAGCCGCAGTGGGAGAGAGACCCAGTACTTC
few	.	TRBV18	TRBJ1-1	CASSPPTTNTEAFF	TGTGCCAGCTCACCACCTACTACTAACACTGAAGCTTTCTTT
.	.	TRBV4-3	TRBJ2-6	CASSQVTSGPGANVLTF	TGCGCCAGCAGTCAAGTCACCTCGGGTCCCGGGGCCAACGTCCTGACTTTC
.	.	TRBV6-5	TRBJ2-7	CASSSPGAASYEQYF	TGTGCCAGCAGTTCCCCCGGCGCGGCTAGCTACGAGCAGTACTTC
.	.	TRBV20-1	TRBJ1-2	CIAGSHGGYTF	TGCATCGCAGGTTCTCATGGCGGCTACACCTTC
.	TRBD1	TRBV4-2	TRBJ1-5	CASSSGQGGSNQPQHF	TGTGCCAGCAGCTCCGGACAGGGGGGGAGCAATCAGCCCCAGCATTTT
.	.	TRBV7-2	TRBJ1-6	CASSLGEAYNSPLHF	TGTGCCAGCAGCTTAGGGGAGGCCTATAATTCACCCCTCCACTTT
once	.	TRBV19	TRBJ1-1	CASTTGKNTEAFF	TGTGCCAGTACCACAGGGAAGAACACTGAAGCTTTCTTT
.	.	TRBV19	TRBJ1-1	CASTPGRLNTEAFF	TGTGCCAGTACCCCAGGCCGATTGAACACTGAAGCTTTCTTT
.	.	TRBV11-3	TRBJ2-7	CASSPSGRSEQYF	TGTGCCAGCAGCCCATCAGGGAGGTCCGAGCAGTACTTC
.	TRBD1	TRBV9	TRBJ2-2	CASGWDLGTGGSGELFF	TGTGCCAGCGGGTGGGACCTCGGGACAGGGGGCTCCGGGGAGCTGTTTTTT
.	.	TRBV6-5	TRBJ1-5	CASSRTGSQPQHF	TGTGCCAGCAGCCGTACAGGGAGTCAGCCCCAGCATTTT
.	TRBD1	TRBV27	TRBJ2-4	CASSPRQGVGKNIQYF	TGTGCCAGCAGTCCGCGACAGGGAGTTGGCAAAAACATTCAGTACTTC
.	.	TRBV5-8	TRBJ2-3	CASSLVNSPNPNTQYF	TGTGCCAGCAGCTTGGTGAATTCCCCTAATCCCAATACGCAGTATTTT
.	TRBD1	TRBV2	TRBJ1-4	CASSGDRGRAELFF	TGTGCCAGCAGCGGGGACAGGGGGCGCGCGGAACTGTTTTTT
.	.	TRBV2	TRBJ1-1	CASRAGTLPSTEAFF	TGTGCCAGCAGGGCCGGGACACTTCCTAGCACTGAAGCTTTCTTT
.	TRBD2	TRBV28	TRBJ2-1	CASSQTSGGAAEQFF	TGTGCCAGCAGTCAGACTAGCGGGGGGGCCGCTGAGCAGTTCTTC
few	.	TRBV5-6	TRBJ2-3	CASAAVRGPSTDTQYF	TGTGCCAGCGCCGCGGTACGGGGTCCTAGCACAGATACGCAGTATTTT
.	TRBD2	TRBV7-9	TRBJ2-3	CASSPLADSAGTQYF	TGTGCCAGCAGCCCCCTAGCGGACTCGGCTGGGACGCAGTATTTT
once	.	TRBV7-3	TRBJ2-1	CASSRGGSSYNEQFF	TGTGCCAGCAGCCGAGGTGGGTCCTCCTACAATGAGCAGTTCTTC
.	TRBD1	TRBV4-3	TRBJ1-2	CASSRQGPGDGGYTF	TGCGCCAGCAGCCGACAGGGTCCGGGAGACGGTGGCTACACCTTC
.	TRBD2	TRBV6-4	TRBJ2-3	CASSDSGGTDTQYF	TGTGCCAGCAGTGACAGCGGGGGCACAGATACGCAGTATTTT
.	TRBD1	TRBV5-6	TRBJ1-2	CASRTGATAYGYTF	TGTGCCAGCAGGACAGGGGCGACGGCCTATGGCTACACCTTC
few	.	TRBV30	TRBJ1-1	CAWSTGTEAFF	TGTGCCTGGAGTACCGGCACTGAAGCTTTCTTT
.	.	TRBV18	TRBJ1-6	CASSEGGNSPLHF	TGTGCCAGCTCAGAAGGCGGAAATTCACCCCTCCACTTT
.	TRBD2	TRBV7-9	TRBJ2-7	CASSLTSGGLRSSYEQYF	TGTGCCAGCAGCTTAACTAGCGGGGGATTAAGGAGCTCCTACGAGCAGTACTTC
.	.	TRBV28	TRBJ1-5	CASRGGIGSNQPQHF	TGTGCCAGCAGGGGGGGGATAGGAAGCAATCAGCCCCAGCATTTT
.	TRBD2	TRBV7-9	TRBJ2-7	CASSLTQGGSYEQYF	TGTGCCAGCAGCTTAACGCAGGGAGGGTCCTACGAGCAGTACTTC